The next 27 T cell receptor beta chains were all read from a single sample in a study of cytomegalovirus exposure and HLA in healthy donors. This PCR relied on a set of 60 Vbeta primers and 13 Jbeta primers. Sequencing used immunoSEQ multiplex PCR; TCRdb keeps in-frame clones, though not all of them. The table has some 93,000 clones, about four fifths seen once; the top ten hold less than 3.5%. The sequencing input was PBMCs. The receptors shown here come from a middle-aged woman in good health and CMV-seronegative.

The chain recombines TRBV5-6 with TRBJ1-2; 8 bases agree with TRBD1. Trimming removed 4 bases from V and 2 bases from J; junction bases left unmatched: 7. CDR1 SGHDT and CDR2 YYEEEE come from the germline V gene. This CDR3 is built from 15 residues. The CDR3 loop reads CASSQTTGENYGYTF. The CDR3, as DNA: TGTGCCAGCAGCCAGACGACAGGGGAGAACTATGGCTACACCTTC.

The chain couples TRBV9 to TRBJ2-7; 11 bases are a match to TRBD2. Germline V gives CDR1 SGDLS, CDR2 YYNGEE. Trimming at V came to 0 bases and at J to 2 bases, leaving 10 bases not matched to a gene. This CDR3 comprises 18 residues. CDR3 residues: CASSVATSSGRETYEQYF. CDR3 DNA sequence: TGTGCCAGCAGCGTAGCTACGAGTAGCGGGAGGGAAACCTACGAGCAGTACTTC.

The gene calls are TRBV7-3 and TRBJ2-7; 8 positions agree with TRBD2. Germline CDR1 is SGHTA and CDR2 is FQGTGA. The CDR3 is made up of 17 amino acids. With V trimmed by 5 bases and J by 6 bases, 18 bases remained unmatched. CDR3 coding DNA: TGTGCCAGCAGCCCCAGGGTGATAGCGGGAAGTCGGTGCGAGCAGTACTTC. This translates into CASSPRVIAGSRCEQYF.

This rearrangement joins TRBV2 to TRBJ2-7, with 7 bases identical to TRBD2. Germline CDR1 and CDR2: SNHLY and FYNNEI. The CDR3 has 17 residues. V was pared by 0 bases and J by 4 bases, with 12 bases of the junction left unmatched. The CDR3 loop is CASSEAPLASFEYEQYF. CDR3 bases: TGTGCCAGCAGTGAAGCTCCACTAGCGTCCTTTGAGTACGAGCAGTACTTC.

The chain links TRBV28 to TRBJ1-4; possibly TRBD1 for D (6 bases). Germline CDR1 reads MDHEN; CDR2 reads SYDVKM. The CDR3 is 15 amino acids. The V and J ends lost 2 bases and 8 bases respectively, with 15 bases between them. In nucleotides, the CDR3 is TGTGCCAGCAGTTTAGCCCGACAGGATATCGAAAAACTGTTTTTT. Its protein product is CASSLARQDIEKLFF.

The J gene is TRBJ2-1, the V gene TRBV9; 11 positions agree with TRBD2. Germline V gives CDR1 SGDLS, CDR2 YYNGEE. J gave up 8 bases and V 7 bases, and 14 bases lay outside the gene matches. This CDR3 has 16 residues. Written as DNA, the CDR3 is TGTGCCAGCTCCCCTTTAGCGGGAGGGAGGTTAGATGAGCAGTTCTTC. Its protein product is CASSPLAGGRLDEQFF.

The rearrangement joins TRBV27 to TRBJ1-4; 9 bases are shared with TRBD1. Per germline, CDR1 MNHEY and CDR2 SMNVEV (reference sequence). This CDR3 comprises 16 residues. J gave up 8 bases and V 1 base, and 8 bases lay outside the gene matches. In nucleotides, the CDR3 is TGTGCCAGCAGTTTATACCCAGGACAGGGGAAAGAAAAACTGTTTTTT. Encoded protein: CASSLYPGQGKEKLFF. Using reference TRBV27 and TRBJ1-4 for the parts outside the CDR3, the full variable domain is EAQVTQNPRYLITVTGKKLTVTCSQNMNHEYMSWYRQDPGLGLRQIYYSMNVEVTDKGDVPEGYKVSRKEKRNFPLILESPSPNQTSLYFCASSLYPGQGKEKLFFGSGTQLSVL.

The chain is built from TRBV27 and TRBJ1-2, with D perhaps TRBD1 (6 bases). V was shortened by 5 bases and J by 3 bases, with 7 bases between the two germline ends. The CDR3 is made up of 12 amino acids. Germline CDR1 MNHEY, CDR2 SMNVEV (reference sequence). The CDR3 DNA follows: TGTGCCAGCAGTGGACAGTACTATGGCTACACCTTC. This codes for CASSGQYYGYTF.

In nucleotides, the CDR3 is TGTGCCAGCAGTATAGGAGCGACGAATGCGACTAATGAAAAACTGTTTTTT. Translated: CASSIGATNATNEKLFF. This chain uses TRBV5-7 with TRBJ1-4; no reliable D call. TRBV5-7 is an open reading frame, and its role is uncertain. The CDR3 extends over 17 amino acids. V was trimmed by 5 bases and J by 2 bases, leaving 19 bases between them.

This clone was observed a handful of times. The chain has TRBV6-1 and TRBJ2-3; D gene ambiguous. Germline values: CDR1 MNHNS, CDR2 SASEGT. This CDR3 has 15 residues. Trimming shortened V by 3 bases and J by 0 bases, and 10 bases separated the two germline ends. The CDR3 nucleotides are TGTGCCAGCAGTGATGTAGCAACTAGCACAGATACGCAGTATTTT. It translates to CASSDVATSTDTQYF.

The CDR3 loop reads CASSLALRQNSNQPQHF. The CDR3 DNA sequence: TGTGCCAGCAGCTTAGCGTTGCGACAGAATAGCAATCAGCCCCAGCATTTT. V and J are TRBV7-2 and TRBJ1-5; D may be TRBD1 (5 bases). This CDR3 has 17 amino acids. Germline CDR1 is SGHTA and CDR2 is FQGNSA. The V gene lost 0 bases and the J gene lost 0 bases, with 12 bases spanning the gap.

The chain employs TRBV6-5 and TRBJ1-1; 8 positions agree with TRBD1. J gave up 5 bases and V 10 bases, and 6 bases lay outside the gene matches. Germline CDR1 MNHEY, CDR2 SVGAGI. The CDR3 has 12 residues. CDR3 amino acids: CAIDRGGTEAFF. The CDR3 bases are TGTGCCATCGACAGGGGAGGTACTGAAGCTTTCTTT.

This clone was observed a handful of times. The chain joins TRBV2 to TRBJ2-1; 8 bases map to TRBD2. The CDR3 contains 15 residues. V lost 7 bases and J lost 7; bases outside the gene matches: 12. Germline-derived CDR1 and CDR2 are SNHLY and FYNNEI. CDR3 protein: CASIAPGGARNEQFF. The DNA of the CDR3 is TGTGCCAGCATCGCCCCGGGGGGGGCTCGGAATGAGCAGTTCTTC.

The chain carries TRBV5-6 and TRBJ2-7; 9 bases match TRBD1. The J segment lost 6 bases and the V segment lost 0 bases, leaving 7 bases of the junction unmatched. Germline CDR1 reads SGHDT; CDR2 reads YYEEEE. The CDR3 consists of 15 residues. The CDR3 nucleotides read TGTGCCAGCAGCTTGGACCGGGACAGGGCTTCCGAGCAGTACTTC. Translated, it gives CASSLDRDRASEQYF. The full variable domain, completed using reference TRBV5-6 and TRBJ2-7, is DAGVTQSPTHLIKTRGQQVTLRCSPKSGHDTVSWYQQALGQGPQFIFQYYEEEERQRGNFPDRFSGHQFPNYSSELNVNALLLGDSALYLCASSLDRDRASEQYFGPGTRLTVT.

V is TRBV6-1 and J is TRBJ1-5; D perhaps matches TRBD1 (6 bases). Trimming left V 8 bases short and J 5 bases short, with 19 bases between. CDR1 and CDR2 (germline): MNHNS, SASEGT. The CDR3 totals 15 residues. The CDR3 protein is CASGGGQGYDQPQHF. CDR3 coding DNA: TGTGCCAGCGGCGGGGGGCAGGGGTACGATCAGCCCCAGCATTTT.

Here the CDR3 reads CASTGQGDNSPLHF. The CDR3 DNA follows: TGTGCCAGCACCGGTCAGGGGGATAATTCACCCCTCCACTTT. This rearrangement joins TRBV6-5 to TRBJ1-6, with 7 bases lining up with TRBD1. Losses at the gene ends were 7 bases for V and 5 bases for J; bases not matched to a gene: 5. CDR1 and CDR2 (germline): MNHEY, SVGAGI. The CDR3 totals 14 residues.

The V and J genes are TRBV29-1 and TRBJ2-7, with TRBD1 matching over 7 bases. CDR1 and CDR2 from the germline V gene are SQVTM and ANQGSEA. This CDR3 spans 14 amino acids. After removal of 7 bases from V and 1 base from J, the junction contained 10 bases not matched to a gene. The CDR3 reads CSAQGQAPSYEQYF. CDR3 coding DNA: TGCAGCGCCCAAGGACAGGCCCCGTCCTACGAGCAGTACTTC.

This rearrangement joins TRBV6-5 to TRBJ1-1; a possible D gene is TRBD1 (6 bases). The CDR3 length is 15 residues. Germline CDR1 MNHEY, CDR2 SVGAGI. Trimming stripped 5 bases from V and 1 base from J, with 14 bases between. CDR3 bases: TGTGCCAGCAGTCACATGGGGGCCCCGAACACTGAAGCTTTCTTT. Translation: CASSHMGAPNTEAFF.

This chain links TRBV27 with TRBJ2-1; 7 bases align to TRBD1. The germline gives CDR1 MNHEY, CDR2 SMNVEV (reference sequence). After removal of 6 bases from V and 7 bases from J, the junction contained 9 bases not matched to a gene. The CDR3 covers 14 residues. The CDR3 bases are TGTGCCAGCAGCAAGACAGGGTTTAAGAATGAGCAGTTCTTC. Translating it yields CASSKTGFKNEQFF.

The chain has TRBV19 and TRBJ2-7, with D possibly TRBD2 on 5 matching bases. This CDR3 region has 13 residues. With 5 bases removed from V and 5 bases from J, the gap between germline ends came to 13 bases. Germline CDR1 reads LNHDA; CDR2 reads SQIVND (reference sequence). CDR3 residues: CASSPPGVNEQYF. The CDR3 DNA follows: TGTGCCAGTAGTCCTCCCGGGGTCAACGAGCAGTACTTC.

V is TRBV7-9 and J is TRBJ1-5; D may be TRBD1 (5 bases). Between the trimmed V and J ends, which lost 0 bases and 5 bases, there was a span of 17 bases. The CDR3 extends over 17 amino acids. The germline V gene encodes CDR1 SEHNR and CDR2 FQNEAQ (reference sequence). CDR3 DNA sequence: TGTGCCAGCAGCTTAGCGCAGCCAGGGACTTTGTATCAGCCCCAGCATTTT. Residues: CASSLAQPGTLYQPQHF.

This clone was seen once. The chain uses TRBV5-4 and TRBJ2-7; the match to TRBD2 covers 11 bases. The germline gives CDR1 SGHNT, CDR2 YYREEE (reference sequence). V shed 6 bases and J 3 bases; nucleotides not matched to a gene: 5. The CDR3 consists of 14 residues. The DNA for the CDR3 is TGTGCCAGCACTTCCGGGACTAGCGGCTACGAGCAGTACTTC. Translating gives CASTSGTSGYEQYF.

The rearrangement links TRBV27 to TRBJ2-1; possibly TRBD2 for D (5 bases). The germline V gene has CDR1 MNHEY and CDR2 SMNVEV (reference sequence). Trimming took off 2 bases at V and 4 bases at J, with 12 bases between the two ends. The CDR3 sequence is 15 residues long. CDR3 amino acids: CASSLESGPYNEQFF. As DNA, the CDR3 is TGTGCCAGCAGTTTAGAGAGCGGACCATACAATGAGCAGTTCTTC.

The chain combines TRBV7-8 with TRBJ2-1; tentative D call: TRBD2 (5 bases). This CDR3 spans 16 amino acids. Germline assignment: CDR1 SGHVS and CDR2 FQNEAQ. The ends were cut back, 8 bases at V and 2 bases at J, with 19 bases in the middle. CDR3 coding DNA: TGTGCCAGCCGGACCTCGGCGGGTGGCCCCTACAATGAGCAGTTCTTC. It yields the protein CASRTSAGGPYNEQFF. Full variable domain (remainder filled in from reference TRBV7-8 and TRBJ2-1): GAGVSQSPRYKVAKRGQDVALRCDPISGHVSLFWYQQALGQGPEFLTYFQNEAQLDKSGLPSDRFFAERPEGSVSTLKIQRTQQEDSAVYLCASRTSAGGPYNEQFFGPGTRLTVL.

The rearrangement links TRBV7-9 to TRBJ2-7; D gene uncertain. V shed 5 bases and J shed 0 bases, with 17 bases lying between them. Germline V gene sequence: CDR1 SEHNR, CDR2 FQNEAQ (reference sequence). The length of the CDR3 is 16 residues. CDR3 DNA: TGTGCCAGCAGCCCGCCCTTCAGGATCAGCTCCTACGAGCAGTACTTC. The encoded protein is CASSPPFRISSYEQYF.

V usage is TRBV20-1 and J usage is TRBJ1-2; possible D gene TRBD1, 5 bases. CDR1 and CDR2 (germline): DFQATT, SNEGSKA (reference sequence). There are 11 residues in the CDR3. The V end was cut by 6 bases, the J end by 3 bases, with 8 bases between. The CDR3 bases are TGCAGTGCCCTACAGGACTATGGCTACACCTTC. Translating it yields CSALQDYGYTF.

This chain connects TRBV12-2 to TRBJ2-4; whether TRBD2, the table's D call, matches the DNA was not checked. TRBV12-2 is termed a pseudogene. This CDR3 has 14 amino acids. The CDR3, as DNA: TGTGCAAGTCGCTATAGTTGGGCCAAAAACATTCAGTACTTC. It specifies CASRYSWAKNIQYF.